This entry lists 9 T cell receptor beta chains sequenced from one sample in a study of shared clonotypes between healthy human individuals. Data came from immunoSEQ multiplex PCR; TCRdb stores just in-frame clones and leaves some out. The sample shows roughly 2.5 million clones, over 85% of them seen only once. Specimen: naive CD4+ T cells sorted from blood. Subset of the sample: CD45RA+ positively selected. The receptors come from a man aged 18-30 years in good health.

This chain links TRBV6-1 with TRBJ1-2; D gene ambiguous. V was clipped by 0 bases and J by 4 bases, with 9 bases between them. CDR1 and CDR2 from the germline V gene are MNHNS and SASEGT. The CDR3 sequence is 14 residues long. In DNA, the CDR3 is TGTGCCAGCAGTGAAGCGCCATCGAGCTATGGCTACACCTTC. This encodes CASSEAPSSYGYTF.

Notes on this clone: At one boundary the junction diverges from the germline segment, which might be a read error. This rearrangement joins TRBV7-2 to TRBJ2-4; D call uncertain. The CDR3 consists of 14 residues. Germline CDR1 and CDR2: SGHTA and FQGNSA. Here the CDR3 reads CASSLNRAKNIQSF. CDR3 bases: TGTGCCAGCAGCTTAAACCGGGCCAAAAACATTCAGTCCTTC. Together with reference TRBV7-2 and TRBJ2-4, the CDR3 gives the full variable domain: GAGVSQSPSNKVTEKGKDVELRCDPISGHTALYWYRQSLGQGLEFLIYFQGNSAPDKSGLPSDRFSAERTGGSVSTLTIQRTQQEDSAVYLCASSLNRAKNIQSFGAGTRLSVL.

This chain joins TRBV30 and TRBJ1-2, with 8 bases matching TRBD1. The CDR3 length is 13 residues. J lost 5 bases, V lost 4 bases, and 6 bases had no gene match. CDR1 is GTSNPN and CDR2 is SVGIG in the germline V gene (reference sequence). CDR3 amino acids: CAWTRQGAYGYTF. In DNA form, the CDR3 reads TGTGCCTGGACGCGGCAGGGGGCGTATGGCTACACCTTC. Looking up the rest from reference TRBV30 and TRBJ1-2 gives the full variable domain: SQTIHQWPATLVQPVGSPLSLECTVEGTSNPNLYWYRQAAGRGLQLLFYSVGIGQISSEVPQNLSASRPQDRQFILSSKKLLLSDSGFYLCAWTRQGAYGYTFGSGTRLTVV.

In this sample, this clone turned up once. This chain joins TRBV9 and TRBJ2-3; possible D gene TRBD1, 5 bases. V was shortened by 4 bases and J by 1 base, with 13 bases between the two germline ends. This CDR3 spans 15 amino acids. The germline CDR1 and CDR2 sequences are SGDLS and YYNGEE. The CDR3 region is CASSSRVGGTDTQYF. CDR3 nucleotide sequence: TGTGCCAGCAGCTCCCGCGTAGGGGGCACAGATACGCAGTATTTT.

The chain has TRBV28 and TRBJ1-2; D is undetermined. The length of the CDR3 is 14 residues. The V end was cut by 5 bases, the J end by 8 bases, with 18 bases between. Looked up from germline, CDR1 is MDHEN and CDR2 is SYDVKM. In DNA, the CDR3 is TGTGCCAGCAGTACAATTAGCCACTGGCTAGGCTACACCTTC. This sequence encodes CASSTISHWLGYTF.

The gene calls are TRBV10-3 and TRBJ2-7, with TRBD2 matching over 10 bases. The germline V gene encodes CDR1 ENHRY and CDR2 SYGVKD. Losses at the gene ends were 4 bases for V and 2 bases for J; bases not matched to a gene: 11. The CDR3 is 17 amino acids. The CDR3 loop is CAISGGLAGGLAYEQYF. The CDR3 nucleotides read TGTGCCATCAGTGGGGGATTAGCGGGGGGCCTTGCCTACGAGCAGTACTTC.

The chain joins TRBV7-9 to TRBJ1-1; possible D gene TRBD1, 5 bases. With 3 bases removed from V and 5 bases from J, the gap between germline ends came to 13 bases. Germline CDR1 and CDR2: SEHNR and FQNEAQ (reference sequence). The CDR3 spans 14 residues. The CDR3 here is CASSFRQGGTEAFF. For the CDR3, the DNA is TGTGCCAGCAGCTTTCGGCAGGGAGGGACTGAAGCTTTCTTT.

To note about this clone: Other DNA sequences within the sample encode an identical CDR3. The V call is TRBV6-6, the J call TRBJ2-6, with no clear D. Germline V lookup: CDR1 MNHNY, CDR2 SVGAGI (reference sequence). Trimming cost V 3 bases and J 2 bases, with 5 bases left between them. The length of the CDR3 is 14 residues. The DNA of the CDR3 is TGTGCCAGCAGTTATAGCACTGGGGCCAACGTCCTGACTTTC. This translates into CASSYSTGANVLTF.

The V and J genes are TRBV7-8 and TRBJ1-4, with TRBD1 matching 8 bases. The CDR3 runs to 14 residues. The junction had 5 bases not matched to a gene; V was cut back by 3 bases and J by 8 bases. CDR1 and CDR2 from the germline V gene are SGHVS and FQNEAQ. Here the CDR3 reads CASSFLDRGEKLFF. The CDR3 nucleotides read TGTGCCAGCAGCTTCTTAGACAGGGGAGAAAAACTGTTTTTT.